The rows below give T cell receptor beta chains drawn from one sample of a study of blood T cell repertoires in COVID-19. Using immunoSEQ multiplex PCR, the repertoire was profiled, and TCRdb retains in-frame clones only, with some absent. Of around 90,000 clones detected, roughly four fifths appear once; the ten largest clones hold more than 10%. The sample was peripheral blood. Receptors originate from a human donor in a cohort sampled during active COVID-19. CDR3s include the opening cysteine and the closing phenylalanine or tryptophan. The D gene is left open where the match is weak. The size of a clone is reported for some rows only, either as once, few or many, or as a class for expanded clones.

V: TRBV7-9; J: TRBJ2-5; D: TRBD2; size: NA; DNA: TGTGCCAGCAGCTCCTGGACTAGCGGGGAGACCCAGTACTTC; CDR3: CASSSWTSGETQYF
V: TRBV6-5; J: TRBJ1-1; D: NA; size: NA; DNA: TGTGCCAGCCATACCGGGGGGGGCAGAACAACTGAAGCTTTCTTT; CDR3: CASHTGGGRTTEAFF
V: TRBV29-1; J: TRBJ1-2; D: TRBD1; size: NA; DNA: TGCAGCGAAACTACAGGGGGTGGCTACACCTTC; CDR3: CSETTGGGYTF
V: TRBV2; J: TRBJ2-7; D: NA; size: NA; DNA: TGTGCCAGCAGGCGGGGCACGTGGCGGGAGCAGTACTTC; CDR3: CASRRGTWREQYF
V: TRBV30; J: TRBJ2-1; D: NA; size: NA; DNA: TGTGCCTGGAGTGTCCGCGGGACCGACACCGGCAATGAGCAGTTCTTC; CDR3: CAWSVRGTDTGNEQFF
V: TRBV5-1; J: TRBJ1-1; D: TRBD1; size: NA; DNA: TGCGCCAGCAGCCCCGGGACAGGGCTCACTGAAGCTTTCTTT; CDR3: CASSPGTGLTEAFF
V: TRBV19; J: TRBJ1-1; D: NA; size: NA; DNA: TGTGCCAGTGTACCAGTGAGTGGACGGGGGAACACTGAAGCTTTCTTT; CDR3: CASVPVSGRGNTEAFF
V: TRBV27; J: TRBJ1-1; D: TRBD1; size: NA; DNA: TGTGCCAGCAGTTTATCCCGACAGGGGTTGATCACTGAAGCTTTCTTT; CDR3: CASSLSRQGLITEAFF
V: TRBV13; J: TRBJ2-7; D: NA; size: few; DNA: TGTGCCAGCAGCTTAGGGGCTCACGAGCAGTACTTC; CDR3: CASSLGAHEQYF
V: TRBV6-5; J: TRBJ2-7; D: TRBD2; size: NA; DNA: TGTGCCAGCACCAAAGAGCGGGGGGCGCACTACGAGCAGTACTTC; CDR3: CASTKERGAHYEQYF
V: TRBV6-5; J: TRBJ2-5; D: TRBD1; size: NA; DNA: TGTGCCAGCAGCCCCAGGGGGCGGGAGACCCAGTACTTC; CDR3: CASSPRGRETQYF
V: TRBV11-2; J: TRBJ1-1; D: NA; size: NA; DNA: TGTGCCAGCAGCTTAGCACCGGCCGGGGCTGAAGCTTTCTTT; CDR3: CASSLAPAGAEAFF
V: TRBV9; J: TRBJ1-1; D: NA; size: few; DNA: TGTGCCAGCAGCTTCACAGGGACGAACACTGAAGCTTTCTTT; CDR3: CASSFTGTNTEAFF
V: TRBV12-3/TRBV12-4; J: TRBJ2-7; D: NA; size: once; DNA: TGTGCCAGCAGTTTGACAGAAGGCTACGAGCAGTACTTC; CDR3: CASSLTEGYEQYF
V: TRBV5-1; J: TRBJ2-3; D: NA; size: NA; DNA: TGCGCCAGCAGCTGGACAGACACAGATACGCAGTATTTT; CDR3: CASSWTDTDTQYF
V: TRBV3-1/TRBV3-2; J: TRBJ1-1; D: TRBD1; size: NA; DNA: TGTGCCAGCAGCCAAGTCGGGACAGGGGGTGAAGCTTTCTTT; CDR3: CASSQVGTGGEAFF
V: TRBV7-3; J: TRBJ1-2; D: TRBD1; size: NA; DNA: TGTGCCAGCAGCTTAATAGCCGGACAGGTACCAATCTTC; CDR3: CASSLIAGQVPIF
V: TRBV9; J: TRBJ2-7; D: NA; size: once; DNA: TGTGCCAGCAGCGTAGGGAGCCACGCCGCCGAGCAGTACTTC; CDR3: CASSVGSHAAEQYF